Many counts were recorded for the clone carrying this T cell receptor beta chain. Its specificity is unknown. In the study's own analysis: CDR3 was compared across clinicopathological groups, and the resulting differences were used to build a distant-metastasis classifier for papillary thyroid cancer. With MiXCR, TCRdb reprocessed the PCR reads. These V and J calls rely on TCRdb rather than the paper's analysis. The profile shows several thousand clones, approximately 32% of them singletons. Among the patients, none had received any treatment before thyroid surgery. V lost 2 bases and J 3 bases, leaving 11 bases between the germline ends. The CDR3 loop spans 14 amino acids. CDR1 is MNHEY, CDR2 SMNVEV, per germline (reference sequence). The data originate from a study of metastatic and nonmetastatic thyroid tumors. Study information: Repertoires from malignant and benign thyroid patients were compared across blood and tumor or nodule tissue.

Findings and limits, study-wide: In blood and tumor, TCR beta diversity was reportedly significantly higher in malignant thyroid tumors than in benign nodules.

Input material: adjacent normal tissue. The sequence was obtained from a female donor with papillary thyroid cancer or a benign thyroid nodule (not recorded which). Some clones in this sample may be carry-over from other donors' samples. The rearrangement uses TRBV27 and TRBJ2-7; either TRBD1 or TRBD2 may supply D (6 bases each). CDR3 loop: CASSLRGPNYEQYF. The CDR3 nucleotides read TGTGCCAGCAGTTTACGGGGGCCCAACTACGAGCAGTACTTC.